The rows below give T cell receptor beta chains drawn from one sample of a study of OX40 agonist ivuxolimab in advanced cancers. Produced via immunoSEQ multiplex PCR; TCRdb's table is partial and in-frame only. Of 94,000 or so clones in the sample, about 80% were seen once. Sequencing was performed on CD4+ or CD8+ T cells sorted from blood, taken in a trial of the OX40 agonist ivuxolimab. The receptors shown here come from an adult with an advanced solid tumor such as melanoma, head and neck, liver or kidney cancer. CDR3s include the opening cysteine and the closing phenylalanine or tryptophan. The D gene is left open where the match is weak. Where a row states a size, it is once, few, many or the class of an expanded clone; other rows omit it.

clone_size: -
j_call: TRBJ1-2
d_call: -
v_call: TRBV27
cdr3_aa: CASSSQPTVGYTF
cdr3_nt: TGTGCCAGCAGTTCACAACCTACAGTTGGCTACACCTTC

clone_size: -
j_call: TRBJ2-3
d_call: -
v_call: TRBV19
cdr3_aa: CASSIDGVLSTDTQYF
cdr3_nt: TGTGCCAGTAGTATCGACGGTGTGTTAAGCACAGATACGCAGTATTTT

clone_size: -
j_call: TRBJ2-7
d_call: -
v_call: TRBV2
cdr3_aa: CASHKGDITYEQYF
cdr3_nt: TGTGCCTCACATAAAGGGGACATAACCTACGAGCAGTACTTC

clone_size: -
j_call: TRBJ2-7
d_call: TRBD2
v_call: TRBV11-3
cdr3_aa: CASSPGLAGEQYF
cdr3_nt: TGTGCCAGCAGCCCCGGACTAGCTGGGGAGCAGTACTTC

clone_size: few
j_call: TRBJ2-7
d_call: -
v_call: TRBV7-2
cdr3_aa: CASSLGPSLVEQYF
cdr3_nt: TGTGCCAGCAGCTTAGGCCCATCCCTGGTCGAGCAGTACTTC

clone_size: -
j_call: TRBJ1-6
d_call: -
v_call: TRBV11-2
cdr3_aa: CASSLEPGRPWGSYNSPLHF
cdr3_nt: TGTGCCAGCAGCTTAGAGCCCGGGAGACCGTGGGGCTCCTATAATTCACCCCTCCACTTT

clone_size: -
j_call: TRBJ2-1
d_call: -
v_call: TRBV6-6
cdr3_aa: CASSPSSGVREQFF
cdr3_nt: TGTGCCAGCAGTCCTTCCTCAGGGGTGAGGGAGCAGTTCTTC

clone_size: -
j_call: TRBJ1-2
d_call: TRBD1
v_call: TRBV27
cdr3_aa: CASSPTGFGYTF
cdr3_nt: TGTGCCAGCAGTCCGACAGGGTTTGGCTACACCTTC

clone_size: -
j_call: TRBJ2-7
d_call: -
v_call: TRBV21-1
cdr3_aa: CASAGTGEYEQYF
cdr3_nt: TGTGCCAGCGCAGGGACAGGGGAATACGAGCAGTACTTC

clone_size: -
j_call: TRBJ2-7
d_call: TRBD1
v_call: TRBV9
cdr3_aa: CASSPHPGGQGAKSYEQYF
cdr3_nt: TGTGCCAGCAGCCCCCACCCGGGAGGACAGGGGGCGAAATCCTACGAGCAGTACTTC

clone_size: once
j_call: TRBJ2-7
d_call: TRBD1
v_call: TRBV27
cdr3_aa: CASSLRGHEQYF
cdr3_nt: TGTGCCAGCAGTTTAAGGGGGCACGAGCAGTACTTC

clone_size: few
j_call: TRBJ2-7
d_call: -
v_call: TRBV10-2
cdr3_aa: CASTGRGTTISDEQYF
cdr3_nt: TGCGCCAGCACCGGAAGGGGGACTACTATTTCGGACGAGCAGTACTTC

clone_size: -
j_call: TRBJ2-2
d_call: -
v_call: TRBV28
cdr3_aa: CASSVVRGELFF
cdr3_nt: TGTGCCAGCAGTGTAGTCCGCGGGGAGCTGTTTTTT

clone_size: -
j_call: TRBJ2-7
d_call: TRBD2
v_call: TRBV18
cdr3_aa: CASSSGTSGRAEQYF
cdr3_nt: TGTGCCAGCTCATCGGGGACTAGCGGGAGAGCCGAGCAGTACTTC

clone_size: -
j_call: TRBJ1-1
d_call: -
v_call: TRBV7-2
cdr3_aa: CASSLTPVGLRGETEAFF
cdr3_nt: TGTGCCAGCAGCTTAACCCCAGTGGGATTAAGGGGGGAAACTGAAGCTTTCTTT

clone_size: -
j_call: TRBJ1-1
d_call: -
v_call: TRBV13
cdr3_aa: CASSFFTGRQNTEAFF
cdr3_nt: TGTGCCAGCAGCTTCTTCACGGGACGGCAGAACACTGAAGCTTTCTTT

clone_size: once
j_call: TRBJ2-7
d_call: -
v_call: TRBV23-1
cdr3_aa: CASSQSTSNEQYF
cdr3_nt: TGCGCCAGCAGTCAATCGACATCAAACGAGCAGTACTTC

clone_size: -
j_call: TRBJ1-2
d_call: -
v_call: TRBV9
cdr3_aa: CASSGSTDYGYTF
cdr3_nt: TGTGCCAGCAGCGGATCGACGGACTATGGCTACACCTTC

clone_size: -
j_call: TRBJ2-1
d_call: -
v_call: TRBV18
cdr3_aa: CASSSQGQDNEQFF
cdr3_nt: TGTGCCAGCTCGTCCCAGGGTCAGGACAATGAGCAGTTCTTC

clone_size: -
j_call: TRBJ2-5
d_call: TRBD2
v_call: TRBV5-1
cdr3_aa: CASSLGLAGSQETQYF
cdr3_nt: TGCGCCAGCAGCTTGGGTCTAGCGGGCTCCCAAGAGACCCAGTACTTC

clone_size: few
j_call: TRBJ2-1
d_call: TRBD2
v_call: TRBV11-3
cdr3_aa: CASSLGGSYNEQFF
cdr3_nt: TGTGCCAGCAGCTTAGGCGGGAGCTACAATGAGCAGTTCTTC

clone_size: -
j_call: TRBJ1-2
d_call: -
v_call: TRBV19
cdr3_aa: CASSTQGSRYGYTF
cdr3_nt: TGTGCCAGTAGTACTCAGGGTTCCCGCTATGGCTACACCTTC

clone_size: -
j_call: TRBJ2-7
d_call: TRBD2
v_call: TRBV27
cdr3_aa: CASSFLAGINEQYF
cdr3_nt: TGTGCCAGCAGTTTTCTAGCGGGAATAAACGAGCAGTACTTC

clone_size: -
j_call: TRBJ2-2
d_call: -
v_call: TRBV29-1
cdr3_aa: CSVLLVYSNTGELFF
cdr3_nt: TGCAGCGTTTTACTAGTATACTCGAACACCGGGGAGCTGTTTTTT

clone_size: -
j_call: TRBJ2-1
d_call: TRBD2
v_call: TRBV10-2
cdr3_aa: CASSESRASGSFYNEQFF
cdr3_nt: TGCGCCAGCAGTGAGTCGAGGGCTAGCGGGAGTTTTTACAATGAGCAGTTCTTC

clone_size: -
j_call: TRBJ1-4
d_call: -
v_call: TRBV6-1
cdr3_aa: CASSRQATNEKLFF
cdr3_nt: TGTGCCAGCAGCCGACAGGCAACTAATGAAAAACTGTTTTTT

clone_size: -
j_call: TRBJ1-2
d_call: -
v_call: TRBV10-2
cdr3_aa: CASSPGYYGYTF
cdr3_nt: TGCGCCAGCAGTCCAGGGTACTATGGCTACACCTTC

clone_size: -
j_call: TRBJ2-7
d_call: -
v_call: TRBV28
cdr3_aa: CASSLRGFEQYF
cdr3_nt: TGTGCCAGCAGTCTCCGGGGTTTCGAGCAGTACTTC

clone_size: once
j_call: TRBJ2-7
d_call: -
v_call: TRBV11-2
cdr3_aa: CASSLVEAGYEQYF
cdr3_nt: TGTGCCAGCAGCTTAGTAGAAGCCGGCTACGAGCAGTACTTC

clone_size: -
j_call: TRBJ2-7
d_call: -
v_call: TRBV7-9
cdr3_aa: CASRSGSYEQYF
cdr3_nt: TGTGCCAGCAGGTCAGGGTCCTACGAGCAGTACTTC